This T cell receptor (beta chain) emerged from a study of T cells in Graves' hyperthyroidism and ophthalmopathy. Study-wide results and caveats: In blood, most of the thyroid clonotypes expanded above 0.001 were also present.

Fresh peripheral blood, 9.5 to 10 ml of it, supplied the PBMCs. This clonotype was counted between two and nine times. Its antigen is as yet unknown. From RNA transcripts, TCR beta CDR3 regions were amplified. A set of HTBI primers served as the primers for a first-round RT-PCR of the TCR CDR3. TCRdb ran MiXCR on the multiplex PCR reads and lists one entry per CDR3 protein. Altogether around 500,000 distinct CDR3 sequences are present, 15% to 20% being singletons, with the ten largest covering less than 30%. With V trimmed by 6 bases and J by 1 base, 14 bases remained unmatched. The CDR3 contains 18 residues. Germline-derived CDR1 and CDR2 are MNHEY and SVGEGT.

This clonotype was obtained from a woman aged 25 to 45 with Graves' ophthalmopathy. Source material: blood. The chain has TRBV6-2 or TRBV6-3 and TRBJ2-7; TRBD2 matches 11 bases. The CDR3 protein is CASSPGTSGPLTSYEQYF. Here the CDR3 DNA reads TGTGCCAGCAGCCCGGGGACTAGCGGACCACTAACTTCCTACGAGCAGTACTTC.